This T cell receptor (beta chain) was profiled in a study of cytomegalovirus exposure and HLA in healthy donors. General study points: It was reportedly the case that the classifier diagnosed cytomegalovirus status with high specificity and sensitivity. Altogether, 150 to 200 TCR beta chains were recorded as cytomegalovirus-associated. It was confirmed in vitro that three of the CMV-associated chains were specific for CMV antigens.

For this clone: No antigen is known for it.

The donors were part of the validation cohort, which consisted of under 150 subjects and was separate from the first cohort of 666 subjects. Assay used: immunoSEQ multiplex PCR; TCRdb lists only in-frame clones, some missing. The data show 150,000 to 200,000 clones, with around 88% seen just once and more than 1.2% held by the top ten. Trimming removed 0 bases from V and 0 bases from J, with 8 bases in between. Germline V lookup: CDR1 SGHDN, CDR2 FVKESK. The CDR3 is 15 amino acids. What was sequenced was PBMCs. The V and J genes are TRBV14 and TRBJ1-2; D not certain. The clonotype originates from a young woman in good health and CMV-seronegative. The chain's CDR3 is CASSQDAGTNYGYTF. DNA for the CDR3: TGTGCCAGCAGCCAAGATGCAGGTACTAACTATGGCTACACCTTC.